Listed here are 18 T cell receptor beta chains from one sample, sequenced in a study of shared clonotypes between healthy human individuals. The protocol was immunoSEQ multiplex PCR, while the TCRdb copy is restricted to in-frame clones and leaves out a portion. The sample gives some 500,000 clones, roughly three quarters of which show up once; approximately 12% is in the top ten. The sample was PBMCs. The receptors derive from a woman in her thirties or forties in good health. Some clones in this sample may be carry-over from other donors' samples.

The sample holds a few counts of this clone. A much larger clone differs from this one at a single base, so this may be a read error. This sample also contains other DNA sequences that code for the same CDR3. The V gene is TRBV30, the J gene TRBJ2-2; D perhaps matches TRBD2 (5 bases). Trimming removed 3 bases at V and 6 bases at J, with 14 bases between. Germline V gene sequence: CDR1 GTSNPN, CDR2 SVGIG (reference sequence). The CDR3 has 14 amino acids. The CDR3 spells CAWSSGLEAGELFF. The CDR3 DNA follows: TGTGCCTGGAGCTCAGGACTGGAGGCCGGGGAGCTGTTTTTT.

As to this clone: A much more abundant neighbour one base away suggests this may be a read error. The rearrangement links TRBV6-1 to TRBJ2-7; 8 nucleotides align to TRBD1. There are 13 residues in the CDR3. The V segment lost 7 bases and the J segment 1 base; nucleotides outside the gene matches: 3. The germline V gene has CDR1 MNHNS and CDR2 SASEGT. In DNA form, the CDR3 reads TGTGCCAGCACTAGGACAGGGTCCTACGAGCAGTACTTC. The encoded protein is CASTRTGSYEQYF.

This chain links TRBV2 with TRBJ2-5; 13 bases map to TRBD2. The trim removed 5 bases at V and 5 bases at J, leaving 11 bases unmatched. There are 17 residues in the CDR3. Germline V lookup: CDR1 SNHLY, CDR2 FYNNEI. Written as DNA, the CDR3 is TGTGCCAGCAGTAGGACTAGCGGGAGAGGGGCCGGGGAGACCCAGTACTTC. Translation: CASSRTSGRGAGETQYF. The variable domain in full, with the rest retrieved from reference TRBV2 and TRBJ2-5, is EPEVTQTPSHQVTQMGQEVILRCVPISNHLYFYWYRQILGQKVEFLVSFYNNEISEKSEIFDDQFSVERPDGSNFTLKIRSTKLEDSAMYFCASSRTSGRGAGETQYFGPGTRLLVL.

This CDR3 reads CATLEGGAQPTNEKLFF. DNA for the CDR3: TGTGCCACGCTAGAGGGGGGGGCCCAGCCAACTAATGAAAAACTGTTTTTT. The gene calls are TRBV2 and TRBJ1-4; TRBD1 might be the D (6 bases). The germline gives CDR1 SNHLY, CDR2 FYNNEI. The CDR3 length is 17 residues. Trimming stripped 10 bases from V and 0 bases from J, with 21 bases between.

The gene calls are TRBV27 and TRBJ2-7, with D hard to call. Germline values: CDR1 MNHEY, CDR2 SMNVEV (reference sequence). Trimming took off 3 bases at V and 1 base at J, with 7 bases between the two ends. The CDR3 runs 13 residues. CDR3 sequence reads: CASSFVGSYEQYF. The CDR3 nucleotides read TGTGCCAGCAGTTTTGTGGGGTCCTACGAGCAGTACTTC.

This clone was counted many times. J is TRBJ2-7 and V is TRBV27, with no clear D. CDR1 is MNHEY, CDR2 SMNVEV, per germline (reference sequence). The CDR3 sequence is 13 residues long. Between the trimmed V and J ends, which lost 2 bases and 5 bases, there was a span of 10 bases. The CDR3 protein is CASSLSPYNEQYF. The DNA for the CDR3 is TGTGCCAGCAGTTTAAGTCCTTACAACGAGCAGTACTTC.

The chain employs TRBV28 and TRBJ1-6; a weak D match, TRBD1 (5 bases). Germline loops: CDR1 MDHEN, CDR2 SYDVKM. Trimming pared 7 bases from V and 7 bases from J, leaving 11 bases between. The CDR3 has 13 residues. This CDR3 is CASKSGENSPLHF. As DNA, the CDR3 is TGTGCCAGCAAGTCGGGGGAAAATTCACCCCTCCACTTT.

This clone was seen a handful of times. This chain links TRBV19 with TRBJ2-3; 10 bases are shared with TRBD1. CDR3 length equals 15 residues. Germline V gene lookup returns CDR1 LNHDA and CDR2 SQIVND (reference sequence). V was clipped by 3 bases and J by 1 base; unmatched bases: 1. The CDR3 DNA is TGTGCCAGTAGTATCGGGACAGGGGGCACAGATACGCAGTATTTT. This encodes CASSIGTGGTDTQYF.

J is TRBJ1-4 and V is TRBV9, with D hard to call. Germline assignment: CDR1 SGDLS and CDR2 YYNGEE. The CDR3 extends over 15 amino acids. Trimming removed 0 bases from V and 8 bases from J, with 14 bases in between. In DNA, the CDR3 is TGTGCCAGCAGCGTAGGAGGAATAATTGGGGAAAAACTGTTTTTT. This sequence encodes CASSVGGIIGEKLFF.

With regard to this clone: A much larger clone lies a single base off, so this may be a read error. Distinct nucleotide sequences in the sample also encode this CDR3. The J gene is TRBJ2-7, the V gene TRBV18, with 10 nucleotides matching TRBD2. Germline V gene data show CDR1 as KGHSH and CDR2 as LQKENI. This CDR3 region has 15 residues. With V trimmed by 3 bases and J by 1 base, 3 bases remained unmatched. CDR3 region: CASSPSGRGSYEQYF. CDR3 in DNA: TGTGCCAGCTCACCGAGCGGGAGGGGTTCCTACGAGCAGTACTTC.

V is TRBV28 and J is TRBJ2-7, with a tentative D call TRBD2 (6 bases). V lost 6 bases and J 7 bases, leaving 19 bases between the germline ends. Germline CDR1 and CDR2: MDHEN and SYDVKM. The CDR3 is 14 residues long. In DNA, the CDR3 is TGTGCCAGCAGCCCAGCCGGGAGCCTCTTGGAGCAGTACTTC. Residues: CASSPAGSLLEQYF. Looking up the rest from reference TRBV28 and TRBJ2-7 gives the full variable domain: DVKVTQSSRYLVKRTGEKVFLECVQDMDHENMFWYRQDPGLGLRLIYFSYDVKMKEKGDIPEGYSVSREKKERFSLILESASTNQTSMYLCASSPAGSLLEQYFGPGTRLTVT.

V and J are TRBV5-1 and TRBJ2-1; a weak D match, TRBD1 (6 bases). The CDR3 totals 18 residues. Germline V gene lookup returns CDR1 SGHRS and CDR2 YFSETQ. Trimming shortened V by 1 base and J by 2 bases, and 19 bases separated the two germline ends. The CDR3 region has the DNA TGCGCCAGCAGCTTGTTACCCCCCCGGGACAAACCCTACAATGAGCAGTTCTTC. Translation gives CASSLLPPRDKPYNEQFF.

This rearrangement joins TRBV19 to TRBJ2-7, with D maybe TRBD2 (6 bases). There are 15 residues in the CDR3. From germline, CDR1 is LNHDA and CDR2 SQIVND (reference sequence). Trimming left V 1 base short and J 5 bases short, with 15 bases between. The CDR3 loop reads CASSIGEAGRHEQYF. CDR3 sequence (DNA): TGTGCCAGTAGTATAGGGGAGGCAGGGCGGCACGAGCAGTACTTC.

This clone appeared a single time. V gene TRBV4-2 combines with J gene TRBJ2-1; 11 bases map to TRBD2. V lost 0 bases to trimming and J lost 12 bases; unmatched junction nucleotides: 10. This CDR3 is 16 amino acids long. Per germline, CDR1 LGHNA and CDR2 YNFKEQ. The CDR3 DNA reads TGTGCCAGCAGCCAAGAGGTGGTTAGCGGGAGGGCCGGGCAGTTCTTC. This translates into CASSQEVVSGRAGQFF.

Concerning this clone: Within the sample, other DNA sequences also encode this same CDR3. The chain carries TRBV29-1 and TRBJ2-2; a possible D gene is TRBD2 (6 bases). This CDR3 has 14 amino acids. CDR1 and CDR2 from the germline V gene are SQVTM and ANQGSEA. The V gene lost 2 bases and the J gene lost 0 bases, with 7 bases spanning the gap. This chain's CDR3 is CSVETGANTGELFF. CDR3 DNA: TGCAGCGTTGAAACGGGGGCGAACACCGGGGAGCTGTTTTTT.

The chain employs TRBV28 and TRBJ1-6, with D unclear. The CDR3 is made up of 18 amino acids. The germline V gene has CDR1 MDHEN and CDR2 SYDVKM. V shed 4 bases and J shed 2 bases, with 18 bases lying between them. CDR3 region: CASSSPTLGGPYNSPLHF. In DNA, the CDR3 is TGTGCCAGCAGTTCCCCGACGTTAGGAGGCCCCTATAATTCACCCCTCCACTTT.

This clone has only a few counts. This rearrangement joins TRBV28 to TRBJ2-4; no definite D call. Germline V CDR1 and CDR2: MDHEN, SYDVKM. There are 16 residues in the CDR3. V dropped 1 base and J dropped 0 bases, with 10 bases sitting between them. In DNA, the CDR3 is TGTGCCAGCAGTTTATATACGCGGTTAGCCAAAAACATTCAGTACTTC. Protein: CASSLYTRLAKNIQYF. The full variable domain, in which reference TRBV28 and TRBJ2-4 provide the parts outside the CDR3, is DVKVTQSSRYLVKRTGEKVFLECVQDMDHENMFWYRQDPGLGLRLIYFSYDVKMKEKGDIPEGYSVSREKKERFSLILESASTNQTSMYLCASSLYTRLAKNIQYFGAGTRLSVL.

This rearrangement joins TRBV29-1 to TRBJ2-7, with a possible D match to TRBD2 (7 bases). The ends were cut back, 4 bases at V and 9 bases at J, with 22 bases in the middle. CDR3 length: 14 residues. Germline lookup yields CDR1 SQVTM and CDR2 ANQGSEA. CDR3 DNA sequence: TGCAGCGTTGGGGGGGGCGGACCCTACGAGCGGCAGTACTTC. Translating gives CSVGGGGPYERQYF.